What follows are 6 T cell receptor beta chains derived from one specimen sequenced in a study of T cell changes during pregnancy in multiple sclerosis. Profiled with immunoSEQ multiplex PCR; TCRdb holds only in-frame clones, not every one. The sample carries 65,000 to 80,000 clones, 93% recorded once. The source was peripheral blood, collected in the second trimester of pregnancy. The receptors shown here come from a female donor with multiple sclerosis, enrolled in a pregnancy study.

As for this clone: The sample carries other DNA sequences with the same CDR3. The CDR3 sequence: CASSYSLNQPQHF. The CDR3 bases are TGTGCCAGCAGTTACTCCCTAAATCAGCCCCAGCATTTT. V is TRBV6-5 and J is TRBJ1-5; D is unresolved. Trimming cost V 0 bases and J 4 bases, with 4 bases left between them. In germline, CDR1 is MNHEY, CDR2 SVGAGI. This CDR3 region has 13 residues.

This chain connects TRBV7-2 to TRBJ1-4, with 8 bases that match TRBD1. CDR3 length: 13 amino acids. Trimming took 3 bases from V and 10 from J; bases not matched to a gene: 4. Germline CDR1 reads SGHTA; CDR2 reads FQGNSA. The CDR3 here is CASSFGTGGKLFF. The CDR3 bases are TGTGCCAGCAGCTTCGGGACAGGCGGAAAACTGTTTTTT.

The V call is TRBV28, the J call TRBJ1-1; the D is unclear. V lost 1 base to trimming and J lost 3 bases, with 6 bases between them. This CDR3 comprises 13 residues. Germline CDR1 MDHEN, CDR2 SYDVKM. The CDR3 region is CASSLSFYTEAFF. The CDR3, as DNA: TGTGCCAGCAGTTTATCTTTTTACACTGAAGCTTTCTTT. Complete variable domain (other parts from reference TRBV28 and TRBJ1-1): DVKVTQSSRYLVKRTGEKVFLECVQDMDHENMFWYRQDPGLGLRLIYFSYDVKMKEKGDIPEGYSVSREKKERFSLILESASTNQTSMYLCASSLSFYTEAFFGQGTRLTVV.

V usage is TRBV7-9 and J usage is TRBJ1-4, with 11 bases aligning to TRBD1. This CDR3 is built from 14 residues. Trimming cost V 3 bases and J 7 bases; bases outside gene matches: 1. The germline V gene encodes CDR1 SEHNR and CDR2 FQNEAQ (reference sequence). The CDR3 DNA reads TGTGCCAGCAGCTTCGGGACAGGGGGTGAAAAACTGTTTTTT. It is translated as CASSFGTGGEKLFF.

This clone was recorded only once. The chain uses TRBV19 and TRBJ2-1, with D perhaps matching TRBD2 (5 bases). The CDR3 spans 16 residues. CDR1 is LNHDA, CDR2 SQIVND, per germline (reference sequence). The V end was cut by 1 base, the J end by 7 bases, with 17 bases between. The CDR3: CASSIAVGPRVNEQFF. CDR3 nucleotide sequence: TGTGCCAGTAGTATAGCGGTAGGGCCGCGGGTTAATGAGCAGTTCTTC.

This chain connects TRBV5-1 to TRBJ2-1, with 15 bases lining up with TRBD2. This CDR3 has 21 amino acids. The V and J ends lost 0 bases and 0 bases, in that order; junction bases with no gene match: 10. CDR1 is SGHRS, CDR2 YFSETQ, per germline. CDR3 sequence (DNA): TGCGCCAGCAGCTTGGCCGGAGGGACTAGCGGGGGGCAAAGCTCCTACAATGAGCAGTTCTTC. Translation gives CASSLAGGTSGGQSSYNEQFF.